Listed below are T cell receptor beta chains from one sample, sequenced in a study of shared clonotypes between healthy human individuals. Sequencing was performed with immunoSEQ multiplex PCR; in TCRdb, only in-frame clones are kept and a portion is missing. The table lists about 800,000 clones, about 96% of them singletons. Source material: naive CD8+ T cells sorted from blood. These TCRs come from a man aged 25-45 years in good health. The CDR3 runs from the conserved cysteine through the conserved F or W. A D gene is named only where the DNA matches it firmly. The listing skips clone size in some rows; elsewhere it reads once, few, many or a size class.

NA	TRBJ2-7	TRBV15	NA	CATSTGNTAPDYEQYF	TGTGCCACCAGCACCGGGAATACAGCTCCGGATTACGAGCAGTACTTC
NA	TRBJ2-1	TRBV4-1	NA	CASSHPVLGHNEQFF	TGCGCCAGCAGCCACCCCGTCCTAGGCCACAATGAGCAGTTCTTC
NA	TRBJ1-1	TRBV7-2	NA	CASSSGFGEAFF	TGTGCCAGCAGCTCAGGGTTTGGGGAAGCTTTCTTT
TRBD1	TRBJ2-2	TRBV7-6	NA	CASSLGGQGGELFF	TGTGCCAGCAGCTTAGGGGGACAGGGCGGGGAGCTGTTTTTT
NA	TRBJ1-5	TRBV6-1	NA	CASSTDTGLGPQHF	TGTGCCAGCAGCACGGACACCGGTTTGGGGCCCCAGCATTTT
NA	TRBJ1-5	TRBV6-1	NA	CASSEIGAGGSNF	TGTGCCAGCAGTGAAATCGGGGCAGGCGGCTCAAATTTT
NA	TRBJ1-3	TRBV5-1	NA	CASTWFPTELDGNTIYF	TGCGCCAGCACCTGGTTCCCGACAGAGTTAGACGGAAACACCATATATTTT
NA	TRBJ2-7	TRBV4-1	NA	CASSQDSRPGDEQYF	TGCGCCAGCAGCCAAGATTCACGGCCAGGCGACGAGCAGTACTTC
NA	TRBJ2-7	TRBV27	NA	CASSFRRSLGHTYEQYF	TGTGCCAGCAGTTTTAGGCGATCGCTCGGACATACCTACGAGCAGTACTTC
TRBD1	TRBJ2-3	TRBV5-1	NA	CASSLARTGFTDTQYF	TGCGCCAGCAGCTTGGCCCGGACAGGGTTCACAGATACGCAGTATTTT
NA	TRBJ1-1	TRBV15	once	CATSRDPRQPTEAFF	TGTGCCACCAGCAGAGATCCGCGACAGCCGACTGAAGCTTTCTTT
NA	TRBJ2-3	TRBV29-1	once	CSVRRLGTDTQYF	TGCAGCGTGCGCCGTTTGGGCACAGATACGCAGTATTTT
NA	TRBJ2-7	TRBV14	NA	CASSQRRGYEQYF	TGTGCCAGCAGCCAAAGAAGGGGCTACGAGCAGTACTTC
NA	TRBJ2-3	TRBV30	NA	CAWSFFSGDTQYF	TGTGCCTGGAGCTTTTTCTCAGGCGATACGCAGTATTTT
TRBD1	TRBJ2-7	TRBV18	NA	CASSPWPGGEQYF	TGTGCCAGCTCACCTTGGCCAGGGGGCGAGCAGTACTTC
NA	TRBJ2-1	TRBV20-1	NA	CSISTYNEQFF	TGCAGCATATCTACCTACAATGAGCAGTTCTTC
NA	TRBJ2-4	TRBV27	NA	CASSTRGREAKNIQYF	TGTGCCAGCAGCACTCGGGGGAGAGAAGCCAAAAACATTCAGTACTTC
NA	TRBJ2-7	TRBV7-2	NA	CASSLPGTSYEQYF	TGTGCCAGCAGCTTGCCGGGAACATCGTACGAGCAGTACTTC
TRBD1	TRBJ2-7	TRBV7-9	NA	CASSPPGDRGLLYEQYF	TGTGCCAGCAGCCCCCCCGGCGACAGGGGGCTTTTATACGAGCAGTACTTC
TRBD1	TRBJ2-7	TRBV13	NA	CASSPRQGNEQYF	TGTGCCAGCAGCCCAAGACAGGGTAACGAGCAGTACTTC
NA	TRBJ2-7	TRBV27	NA	CASSLGSPSYEQYF	TGTGCCAGCAGTTTAGGGTCCCCATCATACGAGCAGTACTTC
TRBD2	TRBJ2-7	TRBV27	once	CASSPLSAGDEQYF	TGTGCCAGCAGTCCCCTTTCGGCGGGAGACGAGCAGTACTTC
NA	TRBJ2-1	TRBV2	NA	CASSEALGNEQFF	TGTGCCAGCAGTGAAGCGTTGGGAAATGAGCAGTTCTTC
TRBD1	TRBJ2-1	TRBV15	NA	CATSRHRDSSYNEQFF	TGTGCCACCAGCAGACACAGGGACAGCTCCTACAATGAGCAGTTCTTC
NA	TRBJ2-3	TRBV27	NA	CASSDLVGPGADTQYF	TGTGCCAGCAGCGATCTTGTCGGGCCCGGGGCAGATACGCAGTATTTT
TRBD2	TRBJ2-7	TRBV13	NA	CASSLSGSGAYEQYF	TGTGCCAGCAGCTTATCGGGTAGCGGGGCCTACGAGCAGTACTTC
NA	TRBJ2-2	TRBV29-1	NA	CSVEMAPPGELFF	TGCAGCGTTGAAATGGCGCCGCCCGGGGAGCTGTTTTTT
TRBD2	TRBJ2-1	TRBV19	NA	CASSIDGRAVFNEQFF	TGTGCCAGTAGTATAGACGGGAGGGCCGTTTTCAATGAGCAGTTCTTC
TRBD2	TRBJ2-2	TRBV27	NA	CASRRAGGPTGELFF	TGTGCCAGCAGGCGAGCGGGAGGGCCCACCGGGGAGCTGTTTTTT
NA	TRBJ1-4	TRBV28	NA	CASSFNLDEKLFF	TGTGCCAGCAGTTTCAACCTGGATGAAAAACTGTTTTTT